Below are 18 T cell receptor beta chains sequenced from a single sample in a study of identical twins. MiXCR, run by TCRdb on the 5' RACE reads, gives a single entry per CDR3 protein. The sample includes hundreds of thousands of distinct CDR3 sequences, approximately 6% of them seen just once. Sequences were obtained from naive T cells sorted from blood. These receptors were obtained from a man younger than 30 in good health.

This clonotype was counted only a few times. The V gene is TRBV6-5, the J gene TRBJ2-5; D is ambiguous. CDR3 length: 12 residues. The V gene's germline CDR1 is MNHEY and CDR2 SVGAGI. Trimming cost V 8 bases and J 3 bases, with 10 bases left between them. CDR3 DNA sequence: TGTGCCAGCGAGAATGGGGAAGAGACCCAGTACTTC. This encodes CASENGEETQYF.

This chain links TRBV12-3 or TRBV12-4 with TRBJ2-3; TRBD1 matches at 7 bases. V lost 3 bases to trimming and J lost 0 bases; unmatched junction nucleotides: 18. This CDR3 is built from 20 residues. The CDR3 loop is CASSFAPSESGQLSTDTQYF. The CDR3 bases are TGTGCCAGCAGTTTTGCCCCTTCCGAGTCGGGACAGCTAAGCACAGATACGCAGTATTTT.

In this sample, this clonotype turned up a few times. This chain connects TRBV6-5 to TRBJ2-7, with 7 bases aligning to TRBD2. Losses at the gene ends were 0 bases for V and 2 bases for J; bases not matched to a gene: 7. The germline gives CDR1 MNHEY, CDR2 SVGAGI. CDR3 length equals 16 residues. CDR3 protein: CASSYSIGRETYEQYF. CDR3 DNA sequence: TGTGCCAGCAGTTACTCGATTGGGCGGGAGACCTACGAGCAGTACTTC.

This clonotype was counted a few times. This chain uses TRBV6-5 with TRBJ2-3; a possible D gene is TRBD2 (5 bases). This CDR3 region has 11 residues. Trimming pared 8 bases from V and 5 bases from J, leaving 8 bases between. The germline CDR1 and CDR2 sequences are MNHEY and SVGAGI. In nucleotides, the CDR3 is TGTGCCAGCCATCGGGGAGATACGCAGTATTTT. Translation: CASHRGDTQYF.

This clonotype was seen more than once but under ten times. This chain links TRBV12-3 or TRBV12-4 with TRBJ2-5; maybe TRBD1 (7 bases). The CDR3 is 15 residues long. Trimming cost V 2 bases and J 4 bases, with 14 bases left between them. The CDR3 is CASSLWRDSGETQYF. CDR3 coding DNA: TGTGCCAGCAGTTTATGGCGGGACAGCGGAGAGACCCAGTACTTC.

This clonotype has at least ten counts. The chain couples TRBV7-7 to TRBJ2-1; the match to TRBD2 covers 9 bases. The germline V gene encodes CDR1 SSHAT and CDR2 FNYEAQ (reference sequence). This CDR3 spans 14 amino acids. Trimming removed 4 bases from V and 8 bases from J; junction bases left unmatched: 6. CDR3 protein: CASSSAGGVDEQFF. The CDR3 DNA follows: TGTGCCAGCAGCTCCGCGGGAGGGGTCGATGAGCAGTTCTTC.

This clonotype was found many times. The genes are TRBV29-1 and TRBJ1-2, with D maybe TRBD1 (5 bases). Germline V lookup: CDR1 SQVTM, CDR2 ANQGSEA. The CDR3 is 13 amino acids. The V gene lost 0 bases and the J gene lost 4 bases, with 9 bases spanning the gap. The CDR3 spells CSVEDPGFYGYTF. The CDR3 nucleotides are TGCAGCGTTGAAGATCCAGGGTTCTATGGCTACACCTTC.

The genes are TRBV5-6 and TRBJ2-2; D not resolved. The CDR3 totals 16 residues. CDR1 SGHDT and CDR2 YYEEEE come from the germline V gene. V shed 0 bases and J shed 0 bases, with 9 bases lying between them. The CDR3 nucleotides are TGTGCCAGCAGCTTGGGGACCGTCGCGAACACCGGGGAGCTGTTTTTT. Amino acids: CASSLGTVANTGELFF.

This clonotype was found a few times. This chain joins TRBV6-5 and TRBJ1-2; 7 bases map to TRBD1. Germline V lookup: CDR1 MNHEY, CDR2 SVGAGI. This CDR3 is built from 12 residues. V gave up 11 bases and J gave up 1 base; unmatched junction bases: 4. The CDR3 is CASGDSNYGYTF. For the CDR3, the DNA is TGTGCCTCGGGGGACAGTAACTATGGCTACACCTTC.

J is TRBJ2-1 and V is TRBV5-1; 7 bases are shared with TRBD2. Germline V gene sequence: CDR1 SGHRS, CDR2 YFSETQ. Trimming at V came to 1 base and at J to 5 bases, leaving 6 bases not matched to a gene. The CDR3 runs 15 residues. The CDR3 sequence: CASSLRGSVNNEQFF. Written as DNA, the CDR3 is TGCGCCAGCAGCTTGCGCGGGAGTGTCAACAATGAGCAGTTCTTC.

This clonotype was seen ten or more times. The chain couples TRBV12-3 or TRBV12-4 to TRBJ2-2; D may be TRBD1 (6 bases). Trimming took off 7 bases at V and 7 bases at J, with 16 bases between the two ends. The CDR3 has 14 amino acids. Here the CDR3 DNA reads TGTGCCAGCATCACACAGGGTAGTATCGGGGAGCTGTTTTTT. Its translation is CASITQGSIGELFF.

The chain uses TRBV10-3 and TRBJ2-1; TRBD2 matches at 13 bases. The CDR3 has 17 residues. J was trimmed by 7 bases and V by 6 bases; bases with no gene match: 12. CDR1 and CDR2 (germline): ENHRY, SYGVKD. CDR3 sequence reads: CAIRELAGGSRSNEQFF. Written as DNA, the CDR3 is TGTGCCATCAGGGAACTAGCGGGAGGGTCCCGTTCGAATGAGCAGTTCTTC.

The table lists this clonotype with many counts. This chain uses TRBV20-1 with TRBJ2-3, with TRBD1 as a possible D gene (6 bases). This CDR3 comprises 19 residues. With 3 bases removed from V and 3 bases from J, the gap between germline ends came to 28 bases. Per the germline V gene, CDR1 is DFQATT and CDR2 is SNEGSKA (reference sequence). In DNA form, the CDR3 reads TGCAGTGCTAGTTCCCGGACAGCACAGGAGGCAGCGTTTACAGATACGCAGTATTTT. Its translation is CSASSRTAQEAAFTDTQYF.

J is TRBJ2-1 and V is TRBV7-9; the match to TRBD2 covers 9 bases. The CDR3 contains 15 residues. The germline V gene encodes CDR1 SEHNR and CDR2 FQNEAQ (reference sequence). V lost 5 bases, J lost 8 bases, and 10 bases stayed unmatched. The CDR3 loop reads CASSTGVAGVHEQFF. In DNA form, the CDR3 reads TGTGCCAGCAGCACGGGGGTAGCGGGAGTTCATGAGCAGTTCTTC.

This clonotype was detected ten times or more. CDR3 protein: CASSVGLAGTYEQYF. Here the CDR3 DNA reads TGTGCCAGCAGCGTCGGACTAGCGGGGACCTACGAGCAGTACTTC. V usage is TRBV9 and J usage is TRBJ2-7, with 12 bases lining up with TRBD2. Trimming took 2 bases from V and 2 from J; bases not matched to a gene: 2. Looked up from germline, CDR1 is SGDLS and CDR2 is YYNGEE. The CDR3 totals 15 residues.

This clonotype was observed many times. The V call is TRBV11-2, the J call TRBJ2-7, with a possible D match to TRBD2 (5 bases). CDR3 length equals 12 residues. Trimming pared 5 bases from V and 6 bases from J, leaving 11 bases between. The germline CDR1 and CDR2 sequences are SGHAT and FQNNGV. The CDR3, as DNA: TGTGCCAGCAGCCATGGTCGGGGCGAGCAGTACGTC. Translating gives CASSHGRGEQYV.

This clonotype was recorded a few times. The chain uses TRBV7-8 and TRBJ2-7; no definite D call. V lost 1 base to trimming and J lost 1 base, with 11 bases between them. This CDR3 is built from 15 residues. CDR1 SGHVS and CDR2 FQNEAQ come from the germline V gene. The chain's CDR3 is CASSLGGTASYEQYV. For the CDR3, the DNA is TGTGCCAGCAGCTTAGGAGGCACAGCGTCCTACGAGCAGTACGTC.

The chain joins TRBV27 to TRBJ2-7; D is undetermined. The CDR3 runs 13 residues. Trimming shortened V by 2 bases and J by 6 bases, and 11 bases separated the two germline ends. CDR1 is MNHEY, CDR2 SMNVEV, per germline (reference sequence). The CDR3 DNA reads as TGTGCCAGCAGTTTAGGTGGTCTTTCCGAGCAGTACTTC. It codes for CASSLGGLSEQYF.